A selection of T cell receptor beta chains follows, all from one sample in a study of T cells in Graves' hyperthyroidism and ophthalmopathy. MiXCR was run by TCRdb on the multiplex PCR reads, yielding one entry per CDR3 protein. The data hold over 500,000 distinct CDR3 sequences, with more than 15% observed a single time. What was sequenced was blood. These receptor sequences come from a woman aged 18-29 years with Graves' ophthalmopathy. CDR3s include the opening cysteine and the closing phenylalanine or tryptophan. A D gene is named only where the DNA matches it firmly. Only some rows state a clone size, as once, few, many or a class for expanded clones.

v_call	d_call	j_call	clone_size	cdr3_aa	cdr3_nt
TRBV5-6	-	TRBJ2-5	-	CASSFLGRGETQYF	TGTGCCAGCAGCTTTTTGGGCAGGGGAGAGACCCAGTACTTC
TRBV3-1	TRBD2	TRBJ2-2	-	CASSVKTSVVGELFF	TGTGCCAGCTCGGTCAAGACTAGCGTTGTCGGGGAGCTGTTTTTT
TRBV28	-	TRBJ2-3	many	CASSTLQSDTQYF	TGTGCCAGCAGTACCCTACAGTCAGATACGCAGTATTTT
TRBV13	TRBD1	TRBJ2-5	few	CASSIRTGLQETQYF	TGTGCCAGCAGCATCAGGACAGGGCTCCAAGAGACCCAGTACTTC
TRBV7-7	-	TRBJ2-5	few	CASSLGTWGETQYF	TGTGCTAGCAGCTTAGGGACATGGGGAGAGACCCAGTACTTC
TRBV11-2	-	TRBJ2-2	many	CASSIDYGAVYTGELFF	TGTGCCAGCAGCATAGACTACGGGGCCGTATACACCGGGGAGCTGTTTTTT
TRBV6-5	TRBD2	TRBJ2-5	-	CASSYQRGGRETQYF	TGTGCCAGCAGTTACCAACGGGGGGGCCGAGAGACCCAGTACTTC
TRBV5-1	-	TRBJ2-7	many	CASSPGLSPGGEQYF	TGCGCCAGCAGCCCGGGACTTTCGCCTGGGGGCGAGCAGTACTTC
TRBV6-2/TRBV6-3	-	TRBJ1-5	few	CASRVTDLGPQHF	TGTGCCAGCAGAGTGACAGACCTCGGGCCCCAGCATTTT
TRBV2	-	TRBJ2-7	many	CASRADATYEQYF	TGTGCCAGCAGAGCGGACGCAACCTACGAGCAGTACTTC
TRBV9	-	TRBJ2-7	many	CASSVGGTDYEQYF	TGTGCCAGCAGCGTAGGCGGGACTGACTACGAGCAGTACTTC
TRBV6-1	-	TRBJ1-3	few	CASSERAAGNTIYF	TGTGCCAGCAGTGAACGGGCAGCTGGAAACACCATATATTTT
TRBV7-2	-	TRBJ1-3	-	CASSPRSGGDGNTIYF	TGTGCCAGCAGCCCTCGTAGTGGGGGGGATGGAAACACCATATATTTT
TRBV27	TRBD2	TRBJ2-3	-	CASSAQLAGEGPDTQYF	TGTGCCAGCAGCGCGCAACTAGCGGGGGAGGGGCCAGATACGCAGTATTTT
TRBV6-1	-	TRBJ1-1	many	CASSPGEATEAFF	TGTGCCAGCAGTCCGGGAGAGGCTACTGAAGCTTTCTTT
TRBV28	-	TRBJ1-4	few	CASSLVQEGEKLFF	TGTGCCAGCAGTTTGGTACAGGAAGGAGAAAAACTGTTTTTT
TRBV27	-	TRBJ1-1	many	CASSSPRTGADSEAFF	TGTGCCAGCAGTTCCCCCCGCACCGGGGCTGATTCTGAAGCTTTCTTT
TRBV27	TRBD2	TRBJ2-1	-	CASSWGTSGREQFF	TGTGCCAGCAGTTGGGGGACTAGCGGGAGGGAGCAGTTCTTC
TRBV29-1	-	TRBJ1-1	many	CSVDIQLNTEAFF	TGCAGCGTTGATATTCAGCTGAACACTGAAGCTTTCTTT
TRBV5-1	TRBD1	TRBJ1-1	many	CASSSEQGGYTEAFF	TGCGCCAGCAGCTCCGAACAGGGGGGGTACACTGAAGCTTTCTTT
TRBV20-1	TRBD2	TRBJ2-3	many	CSARDGLAGITDTQYF	TGCAGTGCTAGAGATGGATTAGCGGGAATAACAGATACGCAGTATTTT
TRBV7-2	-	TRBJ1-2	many	CASSSPTGGGSNYGYTF	TGTGCCAGCAGCTCCCCGACAGGAGGGGGATCTAACTATGGCTACACCTTC
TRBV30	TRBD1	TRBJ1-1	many	CAWSRLRGSTEAFF	TGTGCCTGGAGCAGGCTCAGGGGGAGCACTGAAGCTTTCTTT
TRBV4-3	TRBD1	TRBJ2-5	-	CASSQVPQGAGETQYF	TGCGCCAGCAGCCAAGTTCCACAGGGGGCAGGCGAGACCCAGTACTTC
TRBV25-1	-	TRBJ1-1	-	CASTRPGTSATEAFF	TGTGCCAGCACACGTCCCGGGACATCCGCCACTGAAGCTTTCTTT
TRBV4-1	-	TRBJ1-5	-	CASSQVGDGNQPQHF	TGCGCCAGCAGCCAAGTAGGGGATGGCAATCAGCCCCAGCATTTT
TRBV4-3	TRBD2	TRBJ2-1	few	CASGTSGSNEQFF	TGCGCCAGTGGGACTAGCGGGAGCAATGAGCAGTTCTTC
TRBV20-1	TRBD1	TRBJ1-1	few	CSARDRATEAFF	TGCAGTGCCAGGGACAGGGCCACTGAAGCTTTCTTT
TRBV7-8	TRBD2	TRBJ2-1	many	CASSLEGTSQTIEQFF	TGTGCCAGCAGCTTAGAGGGGACTAGCCAGACTATTGAGCAGTTCTTC
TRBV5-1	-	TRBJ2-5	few	CASSLDRGQEETQYF	TGCGCCAGCAGCTTGGATCGGGGCCAGGAAGAGACCCAGTACTTC
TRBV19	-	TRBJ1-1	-	CASSIAGTEAFF	TGTGCCAGTAGTATAGCTGGAACTGAAGCTTTCTTT
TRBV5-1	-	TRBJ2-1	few	CASSLWGGDNEQFF	TGCGCCAGCAGCCTATGGGGGGGCGACAATGAGCAGTTCTTC
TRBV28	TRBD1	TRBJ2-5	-	CASSVRDRVHETQYF	TGTGCCAGCAGTGTCCGGGACAGGGTTCATGAGACCCAGTACTTC
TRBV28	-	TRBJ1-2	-	CASSLRRGGSNYGYTF	TGTGCCAGCAGTTTACGGCGGGGGGGCAGTAACTATGGCTACACCTTC
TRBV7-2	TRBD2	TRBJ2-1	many	CASSYGRLAGGSSYNEQFF	TGTGCCAGCAGCTATGGTAGGCTAGCGGGAGGGAGCTCCTACAATGAGCAGTTCTTC
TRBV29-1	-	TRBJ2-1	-	CSVEGGNYEQFF	TGCAGCGTTGAAGGGGGGAACTACGAGCAGTTCTTC
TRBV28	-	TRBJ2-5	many	CASSLRLGTPSKGTQYF	TGTGCCAGCAGTTTACGCCTTGGGACCCCCTCCAAGGGGACCCAGTACTTC
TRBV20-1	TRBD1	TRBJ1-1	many	CSALDRLNTEAFF	TGCAGTGCTTTGGACAGGCTGAACACTGAAGCTTTCTTT
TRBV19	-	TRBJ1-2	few	CASSLQDQQGYTF	TGTGCCAGTAGTTTGCAGGATCAACAGGGCTACACCTTC
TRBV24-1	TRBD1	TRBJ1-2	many	CATSESGQDSNYGYTF	TGTGCCACCAGTGAGTCGGGACAGGACTCCAACTATGGCTACACCTTC